These 20 T cell receptor beta chains originate from one sample sequenced in a study of cytomegalovirus exposure and HLA in healthy donors (dated by TCRdb to between 2016 and 2019). The method was the immunoSEQ multiplex PCR assay. TCRdb's version of the immuneACCESS table is confined to in-frame rearrangements and falls short of the full clone set. An unresolved V gene accounts for under half of the shortfall where checked; the remainder is of unknown origin. The sample table holds about 120,000 clones, of which approximately 85% were seen once. The ten biggest clones cover approximately 4.9% of the sample. The specimen was PBMCs. The receptors originated from a man younger than 35 in good health and CMV-seronegative.

The V and J genes are TRBV27 and TRBJ2-7; 7 bases are a match to TRBD1. CDR3 length equals 13 residues. Unmatched junction bases numbered 7, after V lost 6 bases and J lost 5 bases. The germline V gene encodes CDR1 MNHEY and CDR2 SMNVEV (reference sequence). CDR3 nucleotides: TGTGCCAGCAGCCCGAACAGGGGCGACGAGCAGTACTTC. Amino acid sequence: CASSPNRGDEQYF.

This clone appeared once. J is TRBJ2-2 and V is TRBV7-8; 14 bases fit TRBD2. Germline V gives CDR1 SGHVS, CDR2 FQNEAQ. The junction had 4 bases not matched to a gene; V was cut back by 4 bases and J by 6 bases. This CDR3 contains 16 residues. The CDR3 DNA reads TGTGCCAGCAGCTCCGGGACTAGCGGGGGATCCGGGGAGCTGTTTTTT. It yields the protein CASSSGTSGGSGELFF.

This sequence joins TRBV5-4 and TRBJ2-2; tentative D call: TRBD1 (5 bases). The CDR3 loop spans 15 amino acids. Germline V gene sequence: CDR1 SGHNT, CDR2 YYREEE (reference sequence). V lost 0 bases and J 7 bases, leaving 13 bases between the germline ends. CDR3 sequence (DNA): TGTGCCAGCAGCTTGGACGGGCAGGGAATCGGGGAGCTGTTTTTT. The encoded protein is CASSLDGQGIGELFF.

This chain links TRBV10-3 with TRBJ2-7, with TRBD1 identical over 7 bases. V gave up 6 bases and J gave up 0 bases; unmatched junction bases: 5. Germline values: CDR1 ENHRY, CDR2 SYGVKD. The CDR3 is 14 amino acids. CDR3: CAIRRDRVSYEQYF. The CDR3, as DNA: TGTGCCATCAGACGCGACAGGGTCTCCTACGAGCAGTACTTC.

The chain is built from TRBV27 and TRBJ2-5; 7 positions agree with TRBD2. The CDR3 extends over 17 amino acids. Germline-derived CDR1 and CDR2 are MNHEY and SMNVEV (reference sequence). V dropped 3 bases and J dropped 7; count of bases not matched to a gene: 17. The CDR3 sequence is CASSFSAVRGLVGTQYF. Here the CDR3 DNA reads TGTGCCAGCAGTTTTAGCGCCGTCCGAGGACTAGTGGGGACCCAGTACTTC.

The rearrangement joins TRBV5-1 to TRBJ2-2; 8 bases map to TRBD1. Looked up from germline, CDR1 is SGHRS and CDR2 is YFSETQ. The trim removed 3 bases at V and 0 bases at J, leaving 4 bases unmatched. CDR3 length equals 16 residues. The CDR3 spells CASSSLQGANTGELFF. The CDR3 bases are TGCGCCAGCAGCTCACTACAGGGGGCGAACACCGGGGAGCTGTTTTTT.

The chain uses TRBV27 and TRBJ2-7; TRBD1 might be the D (5 bases). The germline V gene has CDR1 MNHEY and CDR2 SMNVEV (reference sequence). The CDR3 loop spans 13 amino acids. The germline V and J ends were trimmed by 4 bases and 0 bases, with 7 bases remaining between them. The CDR3 DNA reads as TGTGCCAGCAGTTCGACAGTCTCCTACGAGCAGTACTTC. Translating gives CASSSTVSYEQYF.

V gene TRBV5-1 combines with J gene TRBJ2-2; 9 nucleotides agree with TRBD1. V lost 3 bases to trimming and J lost 2 bases; unmatched junction nucleotides: 5. In germline, CDR1 is SGHRS, CDR2 YFSETQ. The CDR3 is 16 amino acids. CDR3 protein: CASSWKGQGNTGELFF. CDR3 DNA: TGCGCCAGCAGCTGGAAGGGACAGGGAAACACCGGGGAGCTGTTTTTT.

The chain recombines TRBV21-1 with TRBJ2-7; no DNA check was done on the table's D call, TRBD1. TRBV21-1 represents a pseudogene. The length of the CDR3 is 15 residues. The DNA for the CDR3 is TGTGCCAGCAGCAAACCTTGGGACAGGGCTAACGAGCAGTACTTC. This encodes CASSKPWDRANEQYF.

The chain couples TRBV29-1 to TRBJ2-5; 7 bases match TRBD1. V gave up 4 bases and J gave up 0 bases; unmatched junction bases: 8. Per the germline V gene, CDR1 is SQVTM and CDR2 is ANQGSEA. The length of the CDR3 is 15 residues. Here the CDR3 reads CSVVSGTVYQETQYF. The DNA for the CDR3 is TGCAGCGTTGTTTCTGGGACAGTGTACCAAGAGACCCAGTACTTC.

This chain links TRBV4-1 with TRBJ1-3; possibly TRBD1 for D (5 bases). Looked up from germline, CDR1 is MGHRA and CDR2 is YSYEKL. The CDR3 sequence is 13 residues long. The ends were cut back, 3 bases at V and 3 bases at J, with 6 bases in the middle. The CDR3 loop is CASSQGLGNTIYF. For the CDR3, the DNA is TGCGCCAGCAGCCAGGGACTTGGAAACACCATATATTTT.

V and J are TRBV6-5 and TRBJ1-2, with TRBD1 matching over 10 bases. The CDR3 is made up of 14 amino acids. Germline CDR1 and CDR2: MNHEY and SVGAGI. V shed 6 bases and J 12 bases; nucleotides not matched to a gene: 13. The CDR3 region is CASSPSPGQGNHTF. In nucleotides, the CDR3 is TGTGCCAGCAGCCCGTCCCCGGGACAGGGGAACCACACCTTC.

The chain's CDR3 is CASSAGQSSYNSPLHF. In DNA form, the CDR3 reads TGTGCCAGCAGCGCCGGACAGAGCTCCTATAATTCACCCCTCCACTTT. This chain joins TRBV9 and TRBJ1-6; possible D gene TRBD1, 6 bases. Trimming stripped 3 bases from V and 0 bases from J, with 10 bases between. The CDR3 spans 16 residues. In germline, CDR1 is SGDLS, CDR2 YYNGEE. The variable domain in full, with the rest retrieved from reference TRBV9 and TRBJ1-6, is DSGVTQTPKHLITATGQRVTLRCSPRSGDLSVYWYQQSLDQGLQFLIQYYNGEERAKGNILERFSAQQFPDLHSELNLSSLELGDSALYFCASSAGQSSYNSPLHFGNGTRLTVT.

This clone has a single count. The chain has TRBV5-1 and TRBJ2-5; tentatively, D is TRBD2 (6 bases). CDR3 length: 15 residues. Germline values: CDR1 SGHRS, CDR2 YFSETQ. The V end lost 1 base, the J end lost 5 bases, and 15 bases lay between the germline ends. The CDR3 here is CASSLPGRRGETQYF. CDR3 sequence (DNA): TGCGCCAGCAGCTTGCCAGGGAGGCGCGGCGAGACCCAGTACTTC.

V is TRBV27 and J is TRBJ2-5; 8 positions match TRBD2. From germline, CDR1 is MNHEY and CDR2 SMNVEV (reference sequence). The CDR3 totals 14 residues. Trimming took 6 bases from V and 5 from J; bases not matched to a gene: 8. CDR3: CASRQAGARETQYF. The DNA of the CDR3 is TGTGCCAGCAGACAAGCGGGGGCCAGGGAGACCCAGTACTTC.

The chain joins TRBV6-1 to TRBJ1-4; no firm D call. Trimming cost V 10 bases and J 0 bases, with 9 bases left between them. The CDR3 totals 13 residues. Germline CDR1 and CDR2: MNHNS and SASEGT. CDR3 nucleotides: TGTGCCAAAGACACACCAACTAATGAAAAACTGTTTTTT. It is translated as CAKDTPTNEKLFF.

The gene calls are TRBV5-6 and TRBJ1-1; D is undetermined. Trimming shortened V by 0 bases and J by 0 bases, and 12 bases separated the two germline ends. CDR1 and CDR2 (germline): SGHDT, YYEEEE. This CDR3 comprises 16 residues. The CDR3 region has the DNA TGTGCCAGCAGCTTGGCTGGGTCAACTATGAACACTGAAGCTTTCTTT. Translation: CASSLAGSTMNTEAFF.

The J gene is TRBJ2-5, the V gene TRBV14, with D uncertain. The CDR3 spans 16 residues. The germline V gene encodes CDR1 SGHDN and CDR2 FVKESK. Deletions cut 2 bases from V and 5 bases from J, with 18 bases between. The CDR3 protein is CASSQQRSMPGETQYF. The CDR3 nucleotides read TGTGCCAGCAGCCAACAACGGTCCATGCCCGGGGAGACCCAGTACTTC.

About this clone itself: A read error may account for a junction end that differs from germline. The genes are TRBV7-7 and TRBJ2-2; 7 bases fit TRBD1. Germline values: CDR1 SSHAT, CDR2 FNYEAQ (reference sequence). CDR3 size: 13 residues. The CDR3 coding sequence is TGTGCTAGCAGCCCCGACAGGGCCGGGGAGCTGTTTTTT. This encodes CASSPDRAGELFF. Full variable domain (outside the CDR3, taken from reference TRBV7-7 and TRBJ2-2): GAGVSQSPRYKVTKRGQDVTLRCDPISSHATLYWYQQALGQGPEFLTYFNYEAQPDKSGLPSDRFSAERPEGSISTLTIQRTEQRDSAMYRCASSPDRAGELFFGEGSRLTVL.

The CDR3 here is CASSTPVVEQVGNEKLFF. The CDR3 bases are TGTGCCAGCAGCACCCCAGTCGTTGAACAGGTTGGTAATGAAAAACTGTTTTTT. The chain is built from TRBV7-9 and TRBJ1-4; D possibly corresponds to TRBD1 (5 bases). CDR1 is SEHNR, CDR2 FQNEAQ, per germline (reference sequence). Between the trimmed V and J ends, which lost 5 bases and 4 bases, there was a span of 23 bases. There are 18 residues in the CDR3.